Listed below are T cell receptor beta chains from one sample, sequenced in a study of cytomegalovirus exposure and HLA in healthy donors. Clones were sequenced by immunoSEQ multiplex PCR, and TCRdb holds only the in-frame ones, with some missing. Of approximately 140,000 clones listed, about two thirds are singletons. The material sequenced was PBMCs. Receptors were obtained from a human donor in good health. Each CDR3 is given with its conserved first and last residue. Each record gives: CDR3 DNA, CDR3 protein, J gene, V gene, D gene, CDR3 length, clone size. D genes are given only for firm matches. Some rows have no size entry. The others give once, few or many, or a class for an expanded clone.

DNA: TGTGCCTGGAAAGCGAAGAGCGGGAATTCACCCCTCCACTTT
CDR3: CAWKAKSGNSPLHF
J: TRBJ1-6
V: TRBV30
D: -
length: 14
size: -

DNA: TGTTCCAGCAGCCCCGTTGGGGGCCGCGGCGAGCAGTACTTC
CDR3: CSSSPVGGRGEQYF
J: TRBJ2-7
V: TRBV7-9
D: -
length: 14
size: few

DNA: TGTGCCAGCAGTTTCGGCCAAGGGGGCACAGATACGCAGTATTTT
CDR3: CASSFGQGGTDTQYF
J: TRBJ2-3
V: TRBV27
D: -
length: 15
size: -

DNA: TGTGCCAGCAGCGCCGCAGGGGCCAGCACAGATACGCAGTATTTT
CDR3: CASSAAGASTDTQYF
J: TRBJ2-3
V: TRBV6-1
D: -
length: 15
size: -

DNA: TGTGCCAGCAGCCCACGTGGAAAGGACGCGGGGGAGCAGTTCTTC
CDR3: CASSPRGKDAGEQFF
J: TRBJ2-1
V: TRBV13
D: -
length: 15
size: -

DNA: TGTGCCAGCAGTTCTCCCGACTGGTCCGAGCAGTACTTC
CDR3: CASSSPDWSEQYF
J: TRBJ2-7
V: TRBV28
D: -
length: 13
size: -

DNA: TGCGCCAGCAGCCAAGAGGGGACAGGGGGTGGGTTGGCTTTCTTT
CDR3: CASSQEGTGGGLAFF
J: TRBJ1-1
V: TRBV4-3
D: TRBD1
length: 15
size: few

DNA: TGTGCCAGCAGCTACGGACAGGGGTGGCAGGACGAGCAGTACTTC
CDR3: CASSYGQGWQDEQYF
J: TRBJ2-7
V: TRBV7-9
D: TRBD1
length: 15
size: -

DNA: TGTGCCAGTAGTACCGGACTCCTCCCCGGGACTGAAGCTTTCTTT
CDR3: CASSTGLLPGTEAFF
J: TRBJ1-1
V: TRBV19
D: -
length: 15
size: -

DNA: TGTGCCAGCAGCTCGTATATGGGCGGGCGAGAGACCCAGTACTTC
CDR3: CASSSYMGGRETQYF
J: TRBJ2-5
V: TRBV28
D: -
length: 15
size: -

DNA: TGTGCCAGCAGCTTACCTGGACAAGCTGGAAACACCATATATTTT
CDR3: CASSLPGQAGNTIYF
J: TRBJ1-3
V: TRBV7-9
D: -
length: 15
size: -

DNA: TGTGCCAGCAGCGCCATAGACAGGGTGGGCTACGAGCAGTACTTC
CDR3: CASSAIDRVGYEQYF
J: TRBJ2-7
V: TRBV11-3
D: TRBD1
length: 15
size: -

DNA: TGTGCCAGCAGCTTAGACAGGGGGCAGACCAAAAACATTCAGTACTTC
CDR3: CASSLDRGQTKNIQYF
J: TRBJ2-4
V: TRBV7-8
D: TRBD1
length: 16
size: -

DNA: TGTGCCAGCAGCCAAGATTTCTGGGCTAGCGGGAGGGTAGATGAGCAGTTCTTC
CDR3: CASSQDFWASGRVDEQFF
J: TRBJ2-1
V: TRBV14
D: TRBD2
length: 18
size: -

DNA: TGTGCCAGCAGCTTAGCCGGTGGACAGGGCGCACGTGAGCAGTTCTTC
CDR3: CASSLAGGQGAREQFF
J: TRBJ2-1
V: TRBV7-9
D: TRBD1
length: 16
size: -

DNA: TGTACCAGCAGCTTCTGGGCGGCAGGAGGTGAGACCCAGTACTTC
CDR3: CTSSFWAAGGETQYF
J: TRBJ2-5
V: TRBV11-2
D: -
length: 15
size: few

DNA: TGTGCCAGTAGTAGGTCGGTCTACGAGCAGTACTTC
CDR3: CASSRSVYEQYF
J: TRBJ2-7
V: TRBV19
D: -
length: 12
size: -

DNA: TGTGCCAGCAGTTTTACAGGGGTGGGGCAGCCCCAGCATTTT
CDR3: CASSFTGVGQPQHF
J: TRBJ1-5
V: TRBV6-6
D: TRBD1
length: 14
size: -

DNA: TGTGCCATCAGTGAAGAGAGAACTAACTATGGCTACACCTTC
CDR3: CAISEERTNYGYTF
J: TRBJ1-2
V: TRBV10-3
D: -
length: 14
size: -

DNA: TGTGCCTGGAGTGTAGCAGGGGTCAGTTCCTACGAGCAGTACTTC
CDR3: CAWSVAGVSSYEQYF
J: TRBJ2-7
V: TRBV30
D: -
length: 15
size: -

DNA: TGTGCCAGCAGCTCACGAATGGACAGGGTCGATGAAGCTTTCTTT
CDR3: CASSSRMDRVDEAFF
J: TRBJ1-1
V: TRBV7-3
D: TRBD1
length: 15
size: -

DNA: TGTGCCAGCAAGACAGGGGGAAATCAGCCCCAGCATTTT
CDR3: CASKTGGNQPQHF
J: TRBJ1-5
V: TRBV6-1
D: TRBD1
length: 13
size: -

DNA: TGTGCCAGCAGCAAAGGGACAGCAAGTTCACCCCTCCACTTT
CDR3: CASSKGTASSPLHF
J: TRBJ1-6
V: TRBV9
D: TRBD1
length: 14
size: -

DNA: TGTGCCACCAGAGCGGAGCTTGGATCCTACGAGCAGTACTTC
CDR3: CATRAELGSYEQYF
J: TRBJ2-7
V: TRBV15
D: -
length: 14
size: -

DNA: TGTTCCAGCAGCCCGGTTAGCGGGAGGCCGCCCTACGAGCAGTACTTC
CDR3: CSSSPVSGRPPYEQYF
J: TRBJ2-7
V: TRBV7-9
D: TRBD2
length: 16
size: -

DNA: TGTGCCAGCAGCTTACGGACAGCAAATAATGAAAAACTGTTTTTT
CDR3: CASSLRTANNEKLFF
J: TRBJ1-4
V: TRBV7-2
D: -
length: 15
size: -

DNA: TGTGCCAGCAGCTTGGAGGCAGGGTCTAAAGAGACCCAGTACTTC
CDR3: CASSLEAGSKETQYF
J: TRBJ2-5
V: TRBV5-4
D: -
length: 15
size: -

DNA: TGTGCCAGTACCCGGGAACTAGCGGGAGGGCCGGTGAATGAGCAGTTCTTC
CDR3: CASTRELAGGPVNEQFF
J: TRBJ2-1
V: TRBV19
D: TRBD2
length: 17
size: once

DNA: TGTGCCAGCAGCCCTCGGACTAGCGGGAGAAATGAGCAGTTCTTC
CDR3: CASSPRTSGRNEQFF
J: TRBJ2-1
V: TRBV11-2
D: TRBD2
length: 15
size: -

DNA: TGTGCCAGCAGACTGCCCCAGGACGAGCAGTACTTC
CDR3: CASRLPQDEQYF
J: TRBJ2-7
V: TRBV28
D: -
length: 12
size: medium-sized

DNA: TGTGCCAGCAGCCTACTGACAGGGAACACCGGGGAGCTGTTTTTT
CDR3: CASSLLTGNTGELFF
J: TRBJ2-2
V: TRBV5-4
D: -
length: 15
size: -

DNA: TGTGCCAGTAGTACCTACAGGGGAGCCCTCTCTGGAAACACCATATATTTT
CDR3: CASSTYRGALSGNTIYF
J: TRBJ1-3
V: TRBV19
D: TRBD1
length: 17
size: -

DNA: TGTGCCAGCAGCTTTGTACGGAGGGATCACAATGAGCAGTTCTTC
CDR3: CASSFVRRDHNEQFF
J: TRBJ2-1
V: TRBV7-2
D: -
length: 15
size: -

DNA: TGCGCCAGCAGCTTCAACCGGGACAGGGATCTCTACGAGCAGTACTTC
CDR3: CASSFNRDRDLYEQYF
J: TRBJ2-7
V: TRBV5-1
D: TRBD1
length: 16
size: -

DNA: TGTGCCAGCATGGAAGGGCTTACTAGCAATCGGCCCCAGCATTTT
CDR3: CASMEGLTSNRPQHF
J: TRBJ1-5
V: TRBV2
D: -
length: 15
size: -

DNA: TGTGCCAGCAGCGCGGTCCTAGCGGGAGTCCCAGATACGCAGTATTTT
CDR3: CASSAVLAGVPDTQYF
J: TRBJ2-3
V: TRBV7-2
D: TRBD2
length: 16
size: few

DNA: TGTGCCAGCAGTCAACCGGGACAGGGGAAGAGGAACTATGGCTACACCTTC
CDR3: CASSQPGQGKRNYGYTF
J: TRBJ1-2
V: TRBV28
D: TRBD1
length: 17
size: -

DNA: TGTGCCAGCAGTTACGGGTGGACTAGCGGCGTCGGTGAGCAGTTCTTC
CDR3: CASSYGWTSGVGEQFF
J: TRBJ2-1
V: TRBV6-5
D: TRBD2
length: 16
size: -

DNA: TGTGCCAGTAGTATCCGACCTCAGGGATATAGCAATCAGCCCCAGCATTTT
CDR3: CASSIRPQGYSNQPQHF
J: TRBJ1-5
V: TRBV19
D: -
length: 17
size: -

DNA: TGTGCCAGCAGGGGACAGGGGGCCGGTCAGCCCCAGCATTTT
CDR3: CASRGQGAGQPQHF
J: TRBJ1-5
V: TRBV11-3
D: TRBD1
length: 14
size: -

DNA: TGTGCCAGCAGCTTACATTTCACCGGGGAGCTGTTTTTT
CDR3: CASSLHFTGELFF
J: TRBJ2-2
V: TRBV11-2
D: -
length: 13
size: -

DNA: TGTGCCAGCATTAGGGACTCAATCTCTGGGGCCAACGTCCTGACTTTC
CDR3: CASIRDSISGANVLTF
J: TRBJ2-6
V: TRBV2
D: -
length: 16
size: -

DNA: TGTGCCAGCAGCTTATCCGCAAGGGGGGGGGAGCTGTTTTTT
CDR3: CASSLSARGGELFF
J: TRBJ2-2
V: TRBV7-9
D: -
length: 14
size: -

DNA: TGTGCCAGCAGCGTAGAACCGGGGGGGATTACCGGGGAGCTGTTTTTT
CDR3: CASSVEPGGITGELFF
J: TRBJ2-2
V: TRBV9
D: TRBD2
length: 16
size: -

DNA: TGTGCCAGCCACGAAGGGGCGCAGGGCTATGGCTACACCTTC
CDR3: CASHEGAQGYGYTF
J: TRBJ1-2
V: TRBV28
D: -
length: 14
size: -

DNA: TGTGCCAGCAGTGCCTACAGTGGAAACACCATATATTTT
CDR3: CASSAYSGNTIYF
J: TRBJ1-3
V: TRBV27
D: -
length: 13
size: -

DNA: TGCGCCAGCAGCTTTGGGCAGGGAAGAGGCTACACCTTC
CDR3: CASSFGQGRGYTF
J: TRBJ1-2
V: TRBV5-1
D: -
length: 13
size: -

DNA: TGTGCCAGCAGCCGGGACAGGGCCACAGATACGCAGTATTTT
CDR3: CASSRDRATDTQYF
J: TRBJ2-3
V: TRBV7-3
D: TRBD1
length: 14
size: few

DNA: TGTGCCAGCAGCTCTTTCCGACAGGCTAACTATGGCTACACCTTC
CDR3: CASSSFRQANYGYTF
J: TRBJ1-2
V: TRBV9
D: -
length: 15
size: -